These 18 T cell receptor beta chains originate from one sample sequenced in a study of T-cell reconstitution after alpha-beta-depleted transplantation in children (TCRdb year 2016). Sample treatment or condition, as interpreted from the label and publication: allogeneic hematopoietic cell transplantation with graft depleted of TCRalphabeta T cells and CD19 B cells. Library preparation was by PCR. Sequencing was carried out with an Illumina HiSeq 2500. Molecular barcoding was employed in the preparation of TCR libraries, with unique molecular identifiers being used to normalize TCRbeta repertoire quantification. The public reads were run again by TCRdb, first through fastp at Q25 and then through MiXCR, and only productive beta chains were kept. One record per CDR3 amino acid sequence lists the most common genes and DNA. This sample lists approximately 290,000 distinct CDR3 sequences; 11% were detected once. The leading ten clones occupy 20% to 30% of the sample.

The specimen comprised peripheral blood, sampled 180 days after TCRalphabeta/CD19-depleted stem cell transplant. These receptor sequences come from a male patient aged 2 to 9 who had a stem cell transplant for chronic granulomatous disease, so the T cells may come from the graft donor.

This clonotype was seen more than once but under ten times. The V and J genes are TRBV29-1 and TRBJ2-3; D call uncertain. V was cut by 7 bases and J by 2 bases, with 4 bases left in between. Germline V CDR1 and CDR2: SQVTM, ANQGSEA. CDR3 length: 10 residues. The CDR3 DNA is TGCAGCGCCACCACAGATACGCAGTATTTT. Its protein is CSATTDTQYF.

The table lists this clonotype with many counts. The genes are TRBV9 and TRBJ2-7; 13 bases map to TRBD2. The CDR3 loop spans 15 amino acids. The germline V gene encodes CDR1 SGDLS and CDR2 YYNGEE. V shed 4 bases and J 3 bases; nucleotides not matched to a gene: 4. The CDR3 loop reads CASSPGLAGNYEQYF. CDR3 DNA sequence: TGTGCCAGCAGCCCGGGACTAGCGGGGAACTACGAGCAGTACTTC.

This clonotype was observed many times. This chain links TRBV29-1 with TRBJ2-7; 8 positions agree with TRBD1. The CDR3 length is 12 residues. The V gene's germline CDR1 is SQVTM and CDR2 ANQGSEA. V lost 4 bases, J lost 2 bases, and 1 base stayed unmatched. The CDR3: CSVGTGTYEQYF. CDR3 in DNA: TGCAGCGTTGGGACAGGGACCTACGAGCAGTACTTC.

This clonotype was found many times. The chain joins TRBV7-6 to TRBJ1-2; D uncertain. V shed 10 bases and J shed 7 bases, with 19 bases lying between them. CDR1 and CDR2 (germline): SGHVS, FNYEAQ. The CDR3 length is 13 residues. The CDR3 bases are TGTGCCACCCAAGGTCCCCTTAGAATTGGCTACACCTTC. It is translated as CATQGPLRIGYTF.

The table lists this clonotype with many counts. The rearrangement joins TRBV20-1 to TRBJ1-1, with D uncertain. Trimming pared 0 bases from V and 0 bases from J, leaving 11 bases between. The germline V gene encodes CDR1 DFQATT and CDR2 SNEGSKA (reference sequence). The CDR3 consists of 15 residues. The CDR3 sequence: CSARDSGNLNTEAFF. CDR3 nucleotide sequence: TGCAGTGCTAGAGATAGCGGGAACTTGAACACTGAAGCTTTCTTT.

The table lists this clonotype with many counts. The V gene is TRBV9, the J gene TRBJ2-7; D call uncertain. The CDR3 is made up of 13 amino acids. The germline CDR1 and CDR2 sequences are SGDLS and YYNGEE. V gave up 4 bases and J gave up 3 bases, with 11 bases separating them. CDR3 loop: CASSIRFGYEQYF. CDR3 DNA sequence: TGTGCCAGCAGCATACGATTTGGCTACGAGCAGTACTTC.

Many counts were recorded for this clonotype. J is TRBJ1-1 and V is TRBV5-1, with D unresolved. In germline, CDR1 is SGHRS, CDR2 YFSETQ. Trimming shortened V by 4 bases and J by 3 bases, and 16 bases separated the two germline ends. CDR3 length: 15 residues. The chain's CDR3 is CASSKKTRMYTEAFF. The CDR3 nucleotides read TGCGCCAGCAGCAAAAAGACGAGGATGTACACTGAAGCTTTCTTT.

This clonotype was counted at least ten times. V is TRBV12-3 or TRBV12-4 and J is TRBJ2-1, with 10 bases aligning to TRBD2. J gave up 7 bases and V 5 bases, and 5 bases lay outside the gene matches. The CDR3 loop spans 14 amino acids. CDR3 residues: CASSPRLAGNEQFF. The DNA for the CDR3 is TGTGCCAGCAGTCCCCGACTAGCGGGTAATGAGCAGTTCTTC.

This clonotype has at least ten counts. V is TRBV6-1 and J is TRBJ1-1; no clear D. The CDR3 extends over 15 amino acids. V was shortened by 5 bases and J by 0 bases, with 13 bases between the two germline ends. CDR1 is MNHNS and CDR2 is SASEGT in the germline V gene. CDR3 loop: CASSTGLGMNTEAFF. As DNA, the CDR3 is TGTGCCAGCAGTACCGGTCTAGGGATGAACACTGAAGCTTTCTTT.

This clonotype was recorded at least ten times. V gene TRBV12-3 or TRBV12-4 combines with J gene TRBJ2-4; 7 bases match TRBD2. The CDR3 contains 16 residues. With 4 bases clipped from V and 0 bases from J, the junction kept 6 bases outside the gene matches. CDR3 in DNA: TGTGCCAGCAGTTCCGGGACTAACCCAGCCAAAAACATTCAGTACTTC. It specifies CASSSGTNPAKNIQYF.

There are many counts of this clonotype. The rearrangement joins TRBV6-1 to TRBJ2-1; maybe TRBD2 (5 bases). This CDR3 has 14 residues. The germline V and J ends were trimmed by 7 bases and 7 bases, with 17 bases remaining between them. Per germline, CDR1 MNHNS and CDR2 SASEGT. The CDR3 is CASTGDRGWNEQFF. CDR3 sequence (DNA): TGTGCCAGCACAGGTGATCGGGGTTGGAATGAGCAGTTCTTC.

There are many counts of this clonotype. The DNA for the CDR3 is TGTGCCAGCGGCGGGGGGAGGCAAGAGACCCAGTACTTC. It encodes CASGGGRQETQYF. The chain has TRBV7-8 and TRBJ2-5, with 8 bases that match TRBD2. V dropped 8 bases and J dropped 2; count of bases not matched to a gene: 4. Germline V lookup: CDR1 SGHVS, CDR2 FQNEAQ. This CDR3 spans 13 amino acids.

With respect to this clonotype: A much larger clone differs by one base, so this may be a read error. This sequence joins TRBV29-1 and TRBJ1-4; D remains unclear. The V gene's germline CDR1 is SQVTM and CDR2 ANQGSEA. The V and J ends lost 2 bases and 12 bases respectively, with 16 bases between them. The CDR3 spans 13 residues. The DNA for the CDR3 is TGCAGCGTTGAAAAGATGGTTGGAGAACAACTGTTTTTT. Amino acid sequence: CSVEKMVGEQLFF.

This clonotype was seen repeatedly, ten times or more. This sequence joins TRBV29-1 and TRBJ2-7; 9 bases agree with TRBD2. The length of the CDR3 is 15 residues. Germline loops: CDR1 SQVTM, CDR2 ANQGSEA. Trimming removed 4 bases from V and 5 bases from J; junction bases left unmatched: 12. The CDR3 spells CSVALAGARTDEQYF. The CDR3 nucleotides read TGCAGCGTTGCGTTAGCGGGAGCTAGAACCGACGAGCAGTACTTC.

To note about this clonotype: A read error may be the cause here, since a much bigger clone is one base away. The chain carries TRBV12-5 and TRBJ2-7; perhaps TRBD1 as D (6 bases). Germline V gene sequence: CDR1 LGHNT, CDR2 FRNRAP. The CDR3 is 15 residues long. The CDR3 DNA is TGTGCTAGTGGCCAACCCAGGGGTGCTTCCTACGAGAAGTACTTC. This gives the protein CASGQPRGASYEKYF.

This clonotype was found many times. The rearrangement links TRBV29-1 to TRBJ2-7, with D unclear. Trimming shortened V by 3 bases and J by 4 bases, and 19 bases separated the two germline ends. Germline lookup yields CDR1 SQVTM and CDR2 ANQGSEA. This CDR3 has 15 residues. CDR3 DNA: TGCAGCGTTGAGATGGCTAGAGTTACCCTTTACGAGCAGTACTTC. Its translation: CSVEMARVTLYEQYF.

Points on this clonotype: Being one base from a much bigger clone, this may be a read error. This CDR3 is CSAITGANQDTQYF. As DNA, the CDR3 is TGCAGTGCTATCACGGGGGCTAATCAAGATACGCAGTATTTT. V is TRBV20-1 and J is TRBJ2-3; D assignment may be TRBD1 or TRBD2 (6 bases each). The CDR3 totals 14 residues. Germline V CDR1 and CDR2: DFQATT, SNEGSKA (reference sequence). The V and J ends lost 4 bases and 5 bases respectively, with 16 bases between them.

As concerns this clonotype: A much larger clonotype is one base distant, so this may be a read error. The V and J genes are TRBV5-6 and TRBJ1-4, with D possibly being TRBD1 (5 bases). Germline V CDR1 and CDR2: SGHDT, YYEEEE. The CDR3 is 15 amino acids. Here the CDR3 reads CASSSTGPRDDKLFF. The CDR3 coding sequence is TGTGCCAGCAGCTCCACCGGACCCAGGGATGACAAACTGTTTTTT.